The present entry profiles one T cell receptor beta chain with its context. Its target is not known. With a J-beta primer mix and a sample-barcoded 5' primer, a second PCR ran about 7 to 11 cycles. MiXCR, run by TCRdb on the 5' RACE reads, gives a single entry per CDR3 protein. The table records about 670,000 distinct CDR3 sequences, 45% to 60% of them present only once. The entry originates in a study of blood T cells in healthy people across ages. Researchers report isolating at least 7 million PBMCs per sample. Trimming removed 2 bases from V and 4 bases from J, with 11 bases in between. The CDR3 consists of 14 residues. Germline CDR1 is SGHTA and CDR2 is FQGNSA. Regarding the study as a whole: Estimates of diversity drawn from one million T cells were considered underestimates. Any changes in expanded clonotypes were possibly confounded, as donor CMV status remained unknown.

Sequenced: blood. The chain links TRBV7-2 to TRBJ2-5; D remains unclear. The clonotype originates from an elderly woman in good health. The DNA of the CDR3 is TGTGCCAGCAGCTTATATCTGAGGAGAGAGACCCAGTACTTC. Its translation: CASSLYLRRETQYF.